A selection of T cell receptor beta chains follows, all from one sample in a study of vaccination effects on CD4 cells after COVID-19. These receptors have no known antigen. The protocol was immunoSEQ multiplex PCR, while the TCRdb copy is restricted to in-frame clones and leaves out a portion. The sample contains about 41,000 clones, 77% of which appear only once. This specimen was CD4+ T cells from PBMCs cultured with HCoV-NL63 spike peptides, taken before COVID-19 vaccination. These receptors came from a human donor who received a COVID-19 vaccine. CDR3s include the opening cysteine and the closing phenylalanine or tryptophan. D genes are given only for firm matches. The listing skips clone size in some rows; elsewhere it reads once, few, many or a size class.

DNA	CDR3	size	D	V	J
TGTGCCAGCAGTGGGACAGGCGGTGGGGCCAACGTCCTGACTTTC	CASSGTGGGANVLTF	-	TRBD1	TRBV7-2	TRBJ2-6
TGCGCCAGCAGCCAACAACTAGCGGGAGAAGAGACCCAGTACTTC	CASSQQLAGEETQYF	-	TRBD2	TRBV4-1	TRBJ2-5
TGTGCCAGCTCACCACTTGGGACAGGGAGGACCGGGGAGCTGTTTTTT	CASSPLGTGRTGELFF	-	TRBD1	TRBV18	TRBJ2-2
TGTGCCAGCAGCCCATCGGGGTCTGGAAACACCATATATTTT	CASSPSGSGNTIYF	-	-	TRBV11-2	TRBJ1-3
TGTGCCAGCAGCACCACAGGGGGCGGGATCACTGAAGCTTTCTTT	CASSTTGGGITEAFF	-	TRBD1	TRBV7-2	TRBJ1-1
TGTGCCACCAGCAGAGACGGTTCCGCTATCTATGGCTACACCTTC	CATSRDGSAIYGYTF	-	-	TRBV15	TRBJ1-2
TGTGCCAGCAGTGAAGAGGGCCTAACGGCTTTCTTT	CASSEEGLTAFF	-	-	TRBV6-1	TRBJ1-1
TGCGCCAGCAGCCAAGTCTGGGGTGCTCCAGGGGTTAGCAATCAGCCCCAGCATTTT	CASSQVWGAPGVSNQPQHF	-	-	TRBV4-1	TRBJ1-5
TGTGCCAGCAGCTTAACAGGGGGCGGCTACAATGAGCAGTTCTTC	CASSLTGGGYNEQFF	once	TRBD1	TRBV7-6	TRBJ2-1
TGTGCCAGCAGTTCGACAGGGTTGAACACTGAAGCTTTCTTT	CASSSTGLNTEAFF	-	TRBD1	TRBV28	TRBJ1-1
TGTGCCGCACGTCACTCTGCACGGGGCAATGAGCAGTTCTTC	CAARHSARGNEQFF	-	-	TRBV30	TRBJ2-1
TGTGCCAGCTCAGAGAAGGGGGGAAGCAACACCGGGGAGCTGTTTTTT	CASSEKGGSNTGELFF	-	-	TRBV18	TRBJ2-2
TGTGCCAGCAGTTACTCTTCCGGCTACTATGGCTACACCTTC	CASSYSSGYYGYTF	-	-	TRBV6-2/TRBV6-3	TRBJ1-2
TGCGCCAGCAGCCCTAGGGGGGAAGGGGATACGCAGTATTTT	CASSPRGEGDTQYF	once	-	TRBV5-1	TRBJ2-3
TGTGCCAGTAGTATTGTGGCTACGATGAACACTGAAGCTTTCTTT	CASSIVATMNTEAFF	-	-	TRBV19	TRBJ1-1